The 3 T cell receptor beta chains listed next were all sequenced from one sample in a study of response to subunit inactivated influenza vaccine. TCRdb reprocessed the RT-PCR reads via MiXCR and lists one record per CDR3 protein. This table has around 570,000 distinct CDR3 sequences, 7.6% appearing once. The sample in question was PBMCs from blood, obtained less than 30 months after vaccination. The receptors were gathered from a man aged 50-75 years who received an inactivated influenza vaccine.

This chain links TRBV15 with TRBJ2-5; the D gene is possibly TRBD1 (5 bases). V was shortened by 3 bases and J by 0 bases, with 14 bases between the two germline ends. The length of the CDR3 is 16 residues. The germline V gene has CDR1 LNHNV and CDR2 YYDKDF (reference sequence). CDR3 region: CATSRTLKTDQETQYF. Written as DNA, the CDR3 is TGTGCCACCAGCAGGACCCTCAAGACAGACCAAGAGACCCAGTACTTC.

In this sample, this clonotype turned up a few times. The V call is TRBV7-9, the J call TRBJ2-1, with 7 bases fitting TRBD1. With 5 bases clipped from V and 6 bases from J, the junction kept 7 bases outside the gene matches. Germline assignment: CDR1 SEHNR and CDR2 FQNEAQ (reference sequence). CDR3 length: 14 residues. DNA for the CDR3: TGTGCCAGCAGCCCTACACAGGGGATCAATGAGCAGTTCTTC. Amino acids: CASSPTQGINEQFF.

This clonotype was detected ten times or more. CDR3: CSKWTRGINEQFF. Here the CDR3 DNA reads TGCAGCAAGTGGACCCGGGGTATAAATGAGCAGTTCTTC. The gene calls are TRBV29-1 and TRBJ2-1; D might be TRBD2 (5 bases). V lost 8 bases and J 7 bases, leaving 18 bases between the germline ends. This CDR3 region has 13 residues. Germline CDR1 is SQVTM and CDR2 is ANQGSEA.